Listed below are T cell receptor beta chains from one sample, sequenced in a study of blood T cell repertoires in COVID-19. Profiling relied on immunoSEQ multiplex PCR, and the TCRdb table lists in-frame clones only, not all of them. The data hold 150,000 to 200,000 clones, with roughly 80% observed a single time. The specimen sequenced was peripheral blood. These receptor sequences come from a human donor with acute or convalescent COVID-19. The donor label of this sample is uncertain. The CDR3 runs from the conserved cysteine through the conserved F or W. A D gene is named only where the DNA matches it firmly. Not all rows give a size; the values are once, few, many and, for expanded clones, a class.

TRBV3-1/TRBV3-2,TRBJ2-3,.,once,TGTGCCAGCAGCCCAGGGGCTACATCTAGCACAGATACGCAGTATTTT,CASSPGATSSTDTQYF
TRBV3-1/TRBV3-2,TRBJ2-6,TRBD1,.,TGTGCCAGCAGTGGACAGGCCTCTTCCTCTGGGGCCAACGTCCTGACTTTC,CASSGQASSSGANVLTF
TRBV30,TRBJ2-7,.,.,TGTGCCTGGAGCCGCGGTGGTTATAGCTCCTACGAGCAGTACTTC,CAWSRGGYSSYEQYF
TRBV5-4,TRBJ1-4,.,few,TGTGCCAGCAGCTTGTCGGCCAGAGGTGGGGAAAAACTGTTTTTT,CASSLSARGGEKLFF
TRBV4-1,TRBJ2-1,TRBD2,.,TGCGCCAGCAGACCGAGGGGGGCGGGAGGGCCGATCGGCAATGAGCAGTTCTTC,CASRPRGAGGPIGNEQFF
TRBV5-4,TRBJ1-1,TRBD1,few,TGTGCCAGCAGCCCTAGGACAGGACCGGCGAGAACTGAAGCTTTCTTT,CASSPRTGPARTEAFF
TRBV6-6,TRBJ2-1,TRBD2,.,TGTGCCAGCAGCCAGGGACTAGCGGGAGGTCCAATCTTC,CASSQGLAGGPIF
TRBV9,TRBJ1-2,.,.,TGTGCCAGCAGCCGATTTGGGCCAGGGCACTATGGCTACACCTTC,CASSRFGPGHYGYTF
TRBV14,TRBJ1-1,.,.,TGTGCCAGCAGCCAAGATAACACCCTCACTTCTTATTTATTGAGGTACACTGAAGCTTTCTTT,CASSQDNTLTSYLLRYTEAFF
TRBV25-1,TRBJ2-2,TRBD1,.,TGTGCCAGCAGTCCCCGGACAGGATACATGAACACCGGGGAGCTGTTTTTT,CASSPRTGYMNTGELFF
TRBV5-1,TRBJ2-5,.,.,TGCGCCAGCAGCCCCGGACAATCGCAAGAGACCCAGTACTTC,CASSPGQSQETQYF
TRBV7-9,TRBJ2-7,TRBD2,.,TGTGCCAGCAGCTTAGAGGCAACGGGGGGGTACGAGCAGTACTTC,CASSLEATGGYEQYF
TRBV3-1/TRBV3-2,TRBJ1-3,.,.,TGTGCCAGCAGCCAAGGGACGGGGAGAGGAGGAAACACCATATATTTT,CASSQGTGRGGNTIYF
TRBV7-9,TRBJ1-2,.,.,TGTGCCAGCAGCTTAGATTCAGGCATAGGCCGTTATGGCTACACCTTC,CASSLDSGIGRYGYTF
TRBV4-1,TRBJ1-2,.,.,TGCGCCAGCAGCCAAGGTGGAATTTCAGCGTTCTATGGCTACACCTTC,CASSQGGISAFYGYTF
TRBV5-5,TRBJ1-2,.,.,TGTGCCAGCAGCGGGGACGGGGGATACTATGGCTACACCTTC,CASSGDGGYYGYTF
TRBV3-1/TRBV3-2,TRBJ2-1,.,.,TGTGCCAGCAGCCAACAGTCGCGGAATGAGCAGTTCTTC,CASSQQSRNEQFF
TRBV13,TRBJ2-7,TRBD1,.,TGTGCCAGCAGCTTTGGGACAGATGATTCCTACGAGCAGTACTTC,CASSFGTDDSYEQYF
TRBV2,TRBJ1-2,TRBD1,.,TGTGCCAGCAGGGGACAGGGAGTCTATGGCTACACCTTC,CASRGQGVYGYTF
TRBV6-4,TRBJ1-4,.,.,TGTGCCAGCAGTGACTCTAAGAATCCGGGAACATCTAATGAAAAACTGTTTTTT,CASSDSKNPGTSNEKLFF
TRBV10-1,TRBJ1-5,TRBD1,many,TGCGCCAGCAGTGAGAGACAGGGAGGCAATCAGCCCCAGCATTTT,CASSERQGGNQPQHF
TRBV7-2,TRBJ1-4,TRBD1,.,TGTGCCAGCAGCCCGGGACAGGGGGGGTATGAAAAACTGTTTTTT,CASSPGQGGYEKLFF
TRBV5-1,TRBJ2-7,.,.,TGCGCCAGCAGCGCACAACAGGGAAGGACCTACGAGCAGTACTTC,CASSAQQGRTYEQYF
TRBV7-2,TRBJ2-3,.,.,TGTGCCAGCAGCTCTTATGAGACAGATACGCAGTATTTT,CASSSYETDTQYF
TRBV28,TRBJ1-2,TRBD1,.,TGTGCCAGCAGTCCCAGGGGGACCTATGGCTACACCTTC,CASSPRGTYGYTF
TRBV20-1,TRBJ1-2,TRBD1,once,TGCAGTGCCAAGGACAGGGTAGGCTACACCTTC,CSAKDRVGYTF
TRBV10-2,TRBJ1-1,TRBD1,.,TGCGCCAGCAGTGACAGGGGGCTTGGCACTGAAGCTTTCTTT,CASSDRGLGTEAFF
TRBV7-3,TRBJ2-7,.,.,TGTGCCAGCAGCTTGGGGACGGGAGCCTCCTACGAGCAGTACTTC,CASSLGTGASYEQYF
TRBV19,TRBJ2-3,.,.,TGTGCCAGTAGTATGAAGCGGAATTCGGGTACAGATACGCAGTATTTT,CASSMKRNSGTDTQYF
TRBV27,TRBJ2-5,.,.,TGTGCCAGCAGTTTAACAGCGGGCCAAGAGACCCAGTACTTC,CASSLTAGQETQYF
TRBV10-3,TRBJ2-6,.,.,TGTGCCATCAGCCCCAACATTAGGGGACTTCAAAGCTCTGGGGCCAACGTCCTGACTTTC,CAISPNIRGLQSSGANVLTF
TRBV18,TRBJ1-2,TRBD1,.,TGTGCCAGCTCGCGAGGGACAGGGGGCCTTTCTGGCTACACCTTC,CASSRGTGGLSGYTF
TRBV11-2,TRBJ1-1,.,.,TGTGCCAGCGCATCAGGGGTTTTGGCTTTCTTT,CASASGVLAFF
TRBV30,TRBJ1-1,.,.,TGTGCCGGAGCAGGGGAAAGGGTCACTGAAGCTTTCTTT,CAGAGERVTEAFF
TRBV2,TRBJ2-3,TRBD2,.,TGTGCCAGCAGTGGACTAGCGGGGGGAGACCAGACAGATACGCAGTATTTT,CASSGLAGGDQTDTQYF
TRBV6-5,TRBJ1-2,TRBD1,.,TGTGCCAGCAGTAGACAGGGTCTTGGCTACGCCTTC,CASSRQGLGYAF
TRBV19,TRBJ1-5,.,once,TGTGCCAGTAGTATAAATCGGGGAGAGGTTTTCTATCAGCCCCAGCATTTT,CASSINRGEVFYQPQHF
TRBV27,TRBJ1-5,TRBD1,.,TGTGCCAGCAGTAGGGACAGGTATCAGCCCCAGCATTTT,CASSRDRYQPQHF
TRBV28,TRBJ1-1,.,.,TGTGCCAGCAGTCCGGGGTTTAACACTGAAGCTTTCTTT,CASSPGFNTEAFF
TRBV11-2,TRBJ2-7,.,few,TGTGCCAGCAGCTCAAAGGACGATGGGGGGGCGGAGCAGTACTTC,CASSSKDDGGAEQYF
TRBV2,TRBJ2-7,.,.,TGTGCCAGCAGTGTCAGCTACGAGCAGTACTTC,CASSVSYEQYF
TRBV5-4,TRBJ2-2,.,.,TGTGCCAGCAGCTACGGACAGTTCAACACCGGGGAGCTGTTTTTT,CASSYGQFNTGELFF
TRBV19,TRBJ2-7,TRBD2,few,TGTGCCAGTAGTATAGCCACTAGCGGAGGATACGAGCAGTACTTC,CASSIATSGGYEQYF
TRBV11-3,TRBJ2-7,.,.,TGTGCCAGCAGCCCGGGACTTCCCCCCTACGAGCAGTACTTC,CASSPGLPPYEQYF
TRBV6-1,TRBJ1-6,.,few,TGTGCCAGCAGTGAAGCGGTGAGGGGGGGGAATTCACCCCTCCACTTT,CASSEAVRGGNSPLHF
TRBV11-2,TRBJ1-4,TRBD1,.,TGTGCCAGCAGCCCCACAGGGGGCGCGAATGAAAAACTGTTTTTT,CASSPTGGANEKLFF
TRBV27,TRBJ2-1,TRBD2,.,TGTGCCAGCAGTCCGGGACTAGCGGGGGCTAGCTCCTACAATGAGCAGTTCTTC,CASSPGLAGASSYNEQFF
TRBV3-1/TRBV3-2,TRBJ2-5,TRBD1,.,TGTGCCAGCAGCCAAGATGTATCAGGGGGAGAGACCCAGTACTTC,CASSQDVSGGETQYF
TRBV19,TRBJ1-5,.,.,TGTGCCAGTAGGCAGGGGTTGAATCAGCCCCAGCATTTT,CASRQGLNQPQHF
TRBV30,TRBJ2-1,TRBD2,.,TGTGCCTGGAGTGTACCCTATAGCGGGAAGGGCAATGAGCAGTTCTTC,CAWSVPYSGKGNEQFF
TRBV28,TRBJ1-1,.,.,TGTGCCAGCTACCCTCCGGGGGGTTACACTGAAGCTTTCTTT,CASYPPGGYTEAFF
TRBV6-6,TRBJ2-4,TRBD1,.,TGTGCCAGCAGTTACTCGAGGTGGGGACAGGGGCAGTACTTC,CASSYSRWGQGQYF